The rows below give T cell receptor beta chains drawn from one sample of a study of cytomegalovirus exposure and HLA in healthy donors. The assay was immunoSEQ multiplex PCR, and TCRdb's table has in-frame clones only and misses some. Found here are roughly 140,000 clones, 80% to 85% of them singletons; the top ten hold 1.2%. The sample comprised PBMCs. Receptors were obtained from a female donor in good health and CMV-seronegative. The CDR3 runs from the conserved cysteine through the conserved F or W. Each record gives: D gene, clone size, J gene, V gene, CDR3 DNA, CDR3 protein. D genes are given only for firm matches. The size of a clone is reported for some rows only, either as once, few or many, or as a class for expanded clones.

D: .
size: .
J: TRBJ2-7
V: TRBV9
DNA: TGTGCCAGCACCCCGGGGGGGGACAGCTACGAGCAGTACTTC
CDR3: CASTPGGDSYEQYF

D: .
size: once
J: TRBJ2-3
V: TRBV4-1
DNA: TGCGCCAGCAGCCAGGCCACAGATACGCAGTATTTT
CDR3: CASSQATDTQYF

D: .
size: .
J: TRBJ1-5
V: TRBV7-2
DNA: TGTGCCAGCAGCTTAAGAGGCAATCAGCCCCAGCATTTT
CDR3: CASSLRGNQPQHF

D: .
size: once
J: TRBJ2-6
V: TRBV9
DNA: TGTGCCAGCAGCGTATGGGGCGCCGGGGCCAACGTCCTGACTTTC
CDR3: CASSVWGAGANVLTF

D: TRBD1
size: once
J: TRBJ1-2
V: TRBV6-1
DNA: TGTGCCAGCAGTGCAGAAGCCGGGACAGGGCAGGGCTACACCTTC
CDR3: CASSAEAGTGQGYTF

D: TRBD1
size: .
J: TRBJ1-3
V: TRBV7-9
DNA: TGTGCGTCCGGAGGGGACAGAGGTTTTGCTGGAAACACCATATATTTT
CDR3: CASGGDRGFAGNTIYF

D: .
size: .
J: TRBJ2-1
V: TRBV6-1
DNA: TGTGCCAGCAGTCCTTTGGCGGGGCCGGATGAGCAGTTCTTC
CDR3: CASSPLAGPDEQFF

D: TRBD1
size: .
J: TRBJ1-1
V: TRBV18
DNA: TGTGCCAGCTCACCCGAGGGACAGCACACTGAAGCTTTCTTT
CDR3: CASSPEGQHTEAFF

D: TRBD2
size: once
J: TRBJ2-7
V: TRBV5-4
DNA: TGTGCCAGCAGCTCCCGGACTAGCGGGGGCTACGAGCAGTACTTC
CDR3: CASSSRTSGGYEQYF

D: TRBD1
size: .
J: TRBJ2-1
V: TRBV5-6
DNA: TGTGCCAGCAGCTTGGGCGGGACAGGCAATGAGCAGTTCTTC
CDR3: CASSLGGTGNEQFF

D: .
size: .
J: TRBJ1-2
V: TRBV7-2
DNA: TGTGCCAGCAGCTTAGCAGGGGCCGCTAACTATGGCTACACCTTC
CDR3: CASSLAGAANYGYTF

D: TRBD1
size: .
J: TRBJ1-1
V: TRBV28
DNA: TGTGCCAGCAGTCCACGACAGGGCGGGACTGAAGCTTTCTTT
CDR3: CASSPRQGGTEAFF

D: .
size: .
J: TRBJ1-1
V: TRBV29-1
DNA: TGCAGCGTTGAGGGCAGTTCGTCGAACACTGAAGCTTTCTTT
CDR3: CSVEGSSSNTEAFF

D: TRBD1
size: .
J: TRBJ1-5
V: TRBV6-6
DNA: TGTGCCAGCAGTCACGGACAGGGAAATCAGCCCCAGCATTTT
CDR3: CASSHGQGNQPQHF

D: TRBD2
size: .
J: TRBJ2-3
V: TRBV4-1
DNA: TGCGCCAGCAGCCAAGATGAGAGCGGGAGATCGTTAGATACGCAGTATTTT
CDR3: CASSQDESGRSLDTQYF

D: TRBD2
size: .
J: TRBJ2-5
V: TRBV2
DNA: TGTGCCAGCAGTGAAGCTTGGGGGGGAGAGACCCAGTACTTC
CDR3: CASSEAWGGETQYF

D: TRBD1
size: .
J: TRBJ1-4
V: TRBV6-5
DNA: TGTGCCAGCAGTTACAGTGGGGACAGGGAAAAACTGTTTTTT
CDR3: CASSYSGDREKLFF

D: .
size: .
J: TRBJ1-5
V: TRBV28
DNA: TGTGCCAGCAGTTCCGACTTGAGGGTGGTGCATTTT
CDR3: CASSSDLRVVHF

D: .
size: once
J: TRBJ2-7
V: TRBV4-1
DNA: TGCGCCAGCAGCGTTATTTCAGGGAACGAGCAGTACTTC
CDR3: CASSVISGNEQYF

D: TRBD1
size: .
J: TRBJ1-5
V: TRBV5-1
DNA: TGCGCCAGCAGCCCCTTTGGACAGGGGGATAGCAATCAGCCCCAGCATTTT
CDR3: CASSPFGQGDSNQPQHF

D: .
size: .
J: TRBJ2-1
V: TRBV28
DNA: TGTGCCAGCAGTTTGGTGCCGAGCTCCTACAATGAGCAGTTCTTC
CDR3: CASSLVPSSYNEQFF